The rows below give T cell receptor beta chains drawn from one sample of a study of blood T cells in healthy people across ages. TCRdb re-called the 5' RACE reads through MiXCR, storing one row per CDR3 protein. The table records around 1,600,000 distinct CDR3 sequences, 40% to 45% of them present only once. The sequenced material came from blood. These receptors were obtained from a woman aged 18-29 years in good health. The CDR3 runs from the conserved cysteine through the conserved F or W. D genes are given only for firm matches. Clone size is stated in some rows and not others, as once, few, many or a class when expanded.

d_call: TRBD2
j_call: TRBJ2-3
v_call: TRBV7-9
clone_size: -
cdr3_aa: CASSLELLRERPTDTQYF
cdr3_nt: TGTGCCAGCAGCTTAGAATTACTGCGGGAGAGACCGACAGATACGCAGTATTTT

d_call: TRBD1
j_call: TRBJ1-6
v_call: TRBV27
clone_size: -
cdr3_aa: CASSLQTTGLGSPLHF
cdr3_nt: TGTGCCAGCAGTTTACAAACGACAGGGCTCGGGTCACCCCTCCACTTT

d_call: -
j_call: TRBJ2-7
v_call: TRBV6-6
clone_size: few
cdr3_aa: CASSYTRGPYEQYF
cdr3_nt: TGTGCCAGCAGTTACACACGTGGTCCCTACGAGCAGTACTTC

d_call: -
j_call: TRBJ2-7
v_call: TRBV6-2/TRBV6-3
clone_size: -
cdr3_aa: CASSQTGPYEQYF
cdr3_nt: TGTGCCAGCAGTCAGACCGGACCCTACGAGCAGTACTTC

d_call: -
j_call: TRBJ2-5
v_call: TRBV7-2
clone_size: few
cdr3_aa: CASSSRALQETQYF
cdr3_nt: TGTGCCAGCAGCTCCAGGGCCCTTCAAGAGACCCAGTACTTC

d_call: -
j_call: TRBJ2-7
v_call: TRBV7-2
clone_size: -
cdr3_aa: CASSFRTSSYEQYF
cdr3_nt: TGTGCCAGCAGCTTTAGGACAAGCTCCTACGAGCAGTACTTC

d_call: TRBD1
j_call: TRBJ1-6
v_call: TRBV20-1
clone_size: -
cdr3_aa: CSGNTGDSSPLHF
cdr3_nt: TGCAGTGGGAATACAGGGGATAGTTCACCCCTCCACTTT

d_call: TRBD2
j_call: TRBJ2-7
v_call: TRBV20-1
clone_size: -
cdr3_aa: CSAGGRNGGTYEQYF
cdr3_nt: TGCAGTGCTGGAGGGAGGAACGGGGGGACCTACGAGCAGTACTTC

d_call: TRBD2
j_call: TRBJ2-1
v_call: TRBV20-1
clone_size: -
cdr3_aa: CSAPTSAQSYNEQFF
cdr3_nt: TGCAGTGCTCCGACTAGCGCCCAGTCCTACAATGAGCAGTTCTTC

d_call: -
j_call: TRBJ2-7
v_call: TRBV27
clone_size: many
cdr3_aa: CASSLSGTNSEQYF
cdr3_nt: TGTGCCAGCAGTTTATCGGGCACCAACTCCGAGCAGTACTTC

d_call: TRBD2
j_call: TRBJ2-1
v_call: TRBV14
clone_size: few
cdr3_aa: CASSPRLAGINEQFF
cdr3_nt: TGTGCCAGCAGCCCACGACTAGCGGGGATCAATGAGCAGTTCTTC